The 25 T cell receptor beta chains below all came from one sample that was sequenced in a study of OX40 agonist ivuxolimab in advanced cancers. Sequenced by immunoSEQ multiplex PCR; TCRdb stores in-frame clones only, minus some. The table lists around 110,000 clones, roughly nine tenths of them singletons. The material sequenced was CD4+ or CD8+ T cells sorted from blood, taken in a trial of the OX40 agonist ivuxolimab. The receptors come from an adult with an advanced solid tumor such as melanoma, head and neck, liver or kidney cancer.

J is TRBJ2-3 and V is TRBV28; D is undetermined. This CDR3 is built from 12 residues. V dropped 5 bases and J dropped 10 bases, with 13 bases sitting between them. Germline V gene data show CDR1 as MDHEN and CDR2 as SYDVKM. The CDR3 nucleotides are TGTGCCAGCAGTCACCCCCAAGCCCCGCAGTATTTT. This gives the protein CASSHPQAPQYF.

This clone has more than one count but fewer than ten. This rearrangement joins TRBV30 to TRBJ1-3; D not certain. Germline CDR1 GTSNPN, CDR2 SVGIG (reference sequence). The CDR3 is made up of 12 amino acids. Trimming pared 7 bases from V and 0 bases from J, leaving 7 bases between. The CDR3 sequence is CASDFSGNTIYF. CDR3 coding DNA: TGTGCCTCAGATTTCTCTGGAAACACCATATATTTT.

The chain has TRBV30 and TRBJ1-6; D remains ambiguous. The germline V and J ends were trimmed by 3 bases and 7 bases, with 16 bases remaining between them. In germline, CDR1 is GTSNPN, CDR2 SVGIG (reference sequence). This CDR3 is built from 15 residues. DNA for the CDR3: TGTGCCTGGAGCATAGGGCCGGCTAAAAATTCACCCCTCCACTTT. Translated, it gives CAWSIGPAKNSPLHF.

The chain is built from TRBV7-2 and TRBJ2-5, with D maybe TRBD1 (6 bases). V was trimmed by 5 bases and J by 5 bases, leaving 12 bases between them. Germline V gene data show CDR1 as SGHTA and CDR2 as FQGNSA. The CDR3 sequence is 13 residues long. CDR3 sequence reads: CASSAFRGETQYF. The CDR3 DNA sequence: TGTGCCAGCAGCGCATTCAGGGGTGAGACCCAGTACTTC.

The rearrangement joins TRBV5-8 to TRBJ1-2, with D unresolved. The length of the CDR3 is 13 residues. In germline, CDR1 is SGHTS, CDR2 YDEGEE. The V and J ends lost 0 bases and 2 bases respectively, with 5 bases between them. The CDR3 DNA reads as TGTGCCAGCAGCTTGGGGCAGAACTATGGCTACACCTTC. Protein product: CASSLGQNYGYTF. The full variable domain, with the rest looked up from reference TRBV5-8 and TRBJ1-2, is EAGVTQSPTHLIKTRGQQATLRCSPISGHTSVYWYQQALGLGLQFLLWYDEGEERNRGNFPPRFSGRQFPNYSSELNVNALELEDSALYLCASSLGQNYGYTFGSGTRLTVV.

The rearrangement links TRBV6-5 to TRBJ1-3; a weak D match, TRBD1 (6 bases). In germline, CDR1 is MNHEY, CDR2 SVGAGI. Between the trimmed V and J ends, which lost 0 bases and 8 bases, there was a span of 8 bases. CDR3 length: 13 amino acids. CDR3: CASSYSEGDTIYF. Written as DNA, the CDR3 is TGTGCCAGCAGTTACTCCGAGGGGGACACCATATATTTT.

The genes are TRBV18 and TRBJ1-4; no firm D call. This CDR3 spans 15 amino acids. Trimming left V 3 bases short and J 3 bases short, with 11 bases between. Per the germline V gene, CDR1 is KGHSH and CDR2 is LQKENI. In DNA form, the CDR3 reads TGTGCCAGCTCACCCCTCGGGATAGCTAATGAAAAACTGTTTTTT. Translated, it gives CASSPLGIANEKLFF.

This sequence joins TRBV7-2 and TRBJ1-4, with 8 bases that match TRBD1. Germline CDR1 reads SGHTA; CDR2 reads FQGNSA. The CDR3 is 15 amino acids. V lost 1 base, J lost 6 bases, and 4 bases stayed unmatched. Here the CDR3 reads CASSLGTGKDEKLFF. CDR3 sequence (DNA): TGTGCCAGCAGCTTAGGGACAGGGAAGGATGAAAAACTGTTTTTT.

DNA of the CDR3: TGTGCCAGCAGCCAGGGACAGAAGAATTCACCCCTCCACTTT. Translated, it gives CASSQGQKNSPLHF. This chain links TRBV6-6 with TRBJ1-6, with 7 positions matching TRBD1. The CDR3 spans 14 residues. V dropped 6 bases and J dropped 7; count of bases not matched to a gene: 6. Per germline, CDR1 MNHNY and CDR2 SVGAGI (reference sequence).

The chain joins TRBV5-1 to TRBJ2-6, with D perhaps given as TRBD1 or TRBD2 (5 bases each). Germline lookup yields CDR1 SGHRS and CDR2 YFSETQ. Trimming took off 0 bases at V and 0 bases at J, with 13 bases between the two ends. The CDR3 has 18 residues. The CDR3 sequence: CASSLDGTDSSGANVLTF. The CDR3, as DNA: TGCGCCAGCAGCTTGGACGGGACGGATTCCTCTGGGGCCAACGTCCTGACTTTC.

This chain connects TRBV2 to TRBJ2-1; no firm D call. From germline, CDR1 is SNHLY and CDR2 FYNNEI. The CDR3 consists of 14 residues. Trimming took 0 bases from V and 4 from J, leaving 7 bases between them. CDR3 nucleotide sequence: TGTGCCAGCAGTGAAGCGCTTGGATACAATGAGCAGTTCTTC. Translating gives CASSEALGYNEQFF.

The rearrangement joins TRBV18 to TRBJ1-5; 8 bases line up with TRBD1. After removal of 3 bases from V and 6 bases from J, the junction contained 10 bases not matched to a gene. The germline CDR1 and CDR2 sequences are KGHSH and LQKENI. The CDR3 covers 16 residues. CDR3 in DNA: TGTGCCAGCTCACCGATAGGACAGGGAGGGGGTCAGCCCCAGCATTTT. It is translated as CASSPIGQGGGQPQHF.

The chain couples TRBV4-3 to TRBJ2-7; D unclear. The CDR3 is 12 residues long. Germline V gene lookup returns CDR1 LGHNA and CDR2 YSLEER. Deletions cut 1 base from V and 4 bases from J, with 5 bases between. CDR3 nucleotide sequence: TGCGCCAGCAGCCAAGGTGGATACGAGCAGTACTTC. It yields the protein CASSQGGYEQYF.

This sequence joins TRBV11-2 and TRBJ1-6; 8 bases line up with TRBD1. Germline CDR1 reads SGHAT; CDR2 reads FQNNGV. The CDR3 consists of 14 residues. The ends lost 6 bases at V and 9 bases at J; junction bases unmatched: 7. CDR3 bases: TGTGCCAGCAGAAACCAGGGGGCTGGTTCACCCCTCCACTTT. Encoded protein: CASRNQGAGSPLHF.

J is TRBJ1-5 and V is TRBV28; D perhaps matches TRBD1 (5 bases). Trimming left V 5 bases short and J 6 bases short, with 17 bases between. CDR3 size: 15 residues. Germline CDR1 is MDHEN and CDR2 is SYDVKM. CDR3 protein: CASSSPSGTAQPQHF. The DNA for the CDR3 is TGTGCCAGCAGTAGTCCCTCAGGGACTGCTCAGCCCCAGCATTTT.

The rearrangement joins TRBV7-2 to TRBJ2-3; the match to TRBD1 covers 8 bases. With 5 bases clipped from V and 2 bases from J, the junction kept 3 bases outside the gene matches. This CDR3 has 14 amino acids. Looked up from germline, CDR1 is SGHTA and CDR2 is FQGNSA. The CDR3: CASSLGQVTDTQYF. The CDR3 nucleotides are TGTGCCAGCAGCCTGGGACAGGTCACAGATACGCAGTATTTT.

The chain carries TRBV27 and TRBJ2-7; possibly TRBD1 or TRBD2 for D (5 bases each). In germline, CDR1 is MNHEY, CDR2 SMNVEV (reference sequence). The CDR3 has 14 residues. Between the trimmed V and J ends, which lost 0 bases and 7 bases, there was a span of 13 bases. In nucleotides, the CDR3 is TGTGCCAGCAGTTTATCTGGGGGTCGGAGGGAGCAGTACTTC. Translating gives CASSLSGGRREQYF.

This rearrangement joins TRBV18 to TRBJ2-7; 7 bases map to TRBD1. V trimming: 2 bases; J trimming: 4 bases; junction bases outside the gene matches: 5. The CDR3 length is 14 residues. Germline values: CDR1 KGHSH, CDR2 LQKENI. This CDR3 is CASSPLGQAYEQYF. The CDR3 DNA reads TGTGCCAGCTCACCATTAGGACAGGCTTACGAGCAGTACTTC.

This clone was observed once. The V call is TRBV6-5, the J call TRBJ2-7, with 8 bases aligning to TRBD2. This CDR3 contains 13 residues. Germline V gives CDR1 MNHEY, CDR2 SVGAGI. V trimming: 9 bases; J trimming: 0 bases; junction bases outside the gene matches: 4. This chain's CDR3 is CASEGLVSYEQYF. CDR3 sequence (DNA): TGTGCCAGTGAGGGACTAGTCTCCTACGAGCAGTACTTC.

V usage is TRBV10-3 and J usage is TRBJ2-3, with D perhaps TRBD2 (5 bases). V lost 0 bases and J 4 bases, leaving 8 bases between the germline ends. Per germline, CDR1 ENHRY and CDR2 SYGVKD. This CDR3 is 14 amino acids long. Written as DNA, the CDR3 is TGTGCCATCAGTGAGTCCTCGGGGTCAGATACGCAGTATTTT. It specifies CAISESSGSDTQYF.

V gene TRBV19 combines with J gene TRBJ1-6; 7 bases agree with TRBD1. The CDR3 consists of 15 residues. CDR1 LNHDA and CDR2 SQIVND come from the germline V gene (reference sequence). V dropped 3 bases and J dropped 10; count of bases not matched to a gene: 9. The CDR3 DNA reads TGTGCCAGTAGTATCCCGACAGGGACAAGGTCACCCCTCCACTTT. It codes for CASSIPTGTRSPLHF.

DNA of the CDR3: TGCAGCGTTCAAAATGACAGGGCTGACGAGCAGTACTTC. It translates to CSVQNDRADEQYF. The rearrangement uses TRBV29-1 and TRBJ2-7; 7 bases fit TRBD1. V dropped 5 bases and J dropped 5; count of bases not matched to a gene: 9. The CDR3 is 13 amino acids. Germline assignment: CDR1 SQVTM and CDR2 ANQGSEA.

This clone was found a few times. The chain employs TRBV4-3 and TRBJ1-2; 8 nucleotides agree with TRBD1. The CDR3 is 13 amino acids. Losses at the gene ends were 2 bases for V and 6 bases for J; bases not matched to a gene: 2. CDR1 is LGHNA and CDR2 is YSLEER in the germline V gene. CDR3 loop: CASSQPTGDGYTF. In DNA, the CDR3 is TGCGCCAGCAGCCAACCGACAGGGGATGGCTACACCTTC.

This clone turned up a few times. The chain recombines TRBV5-4 with TRBJ2-3; 11 bases are shared with TRBD2. Per the germline V gene, CDR1 is SGHNT and CDR2 is YYREEE (reference sequence). The J segment lost 6 bases and the V segment lost 3 bases, leaving 6 bases of the junction unmatched. This CDR3 is 15 amino acids long. In nucleotides, the CDR3 is TGTGCCAGCAGCTATAGCGGGGGGGCCAGGGATACGCAGTATTTT. It specifies CASSYSGGARDTQYF.

The chain recombines TRBV27 with TRBJ2-5; 13 bases are shared with TRBD2. Germline CDR1 reads MNHEY; CDR2 reads SMNVEV (reference sequence). Trimming cost V 7 bases and J 6 bases; bases outside gene matches: 8. The CDR3 runs 15 residues. Here the CDR3 reads CASKRTSGGGQTQYF. In nucleotides, the CDR3 is TGTGCCAGCAAACGGACTAGCGGGGGAGGACAGACCCAGTACTTC.